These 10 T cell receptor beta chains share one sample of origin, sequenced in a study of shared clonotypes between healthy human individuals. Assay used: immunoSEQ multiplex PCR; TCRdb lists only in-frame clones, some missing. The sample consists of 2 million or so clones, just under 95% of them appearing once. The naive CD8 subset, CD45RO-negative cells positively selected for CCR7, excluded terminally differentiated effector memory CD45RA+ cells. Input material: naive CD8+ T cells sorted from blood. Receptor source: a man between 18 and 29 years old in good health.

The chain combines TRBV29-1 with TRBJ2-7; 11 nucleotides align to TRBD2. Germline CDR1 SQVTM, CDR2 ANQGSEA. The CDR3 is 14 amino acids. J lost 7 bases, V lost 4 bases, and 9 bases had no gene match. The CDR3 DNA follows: TGCAGCGTTGTTTTAGCGGGAGGGCCAGGGGAGCAGTACTTC. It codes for CSVVLAGGPGEQYF.

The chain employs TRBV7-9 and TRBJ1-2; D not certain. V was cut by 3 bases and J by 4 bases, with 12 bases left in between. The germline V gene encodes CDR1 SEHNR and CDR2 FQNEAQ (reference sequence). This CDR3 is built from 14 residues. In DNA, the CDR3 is TGTGCCAGCAGCTTTCCCGGGGTAGGCTATGGCTACACCTTC. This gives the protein CASSFPGVGYGYTF.

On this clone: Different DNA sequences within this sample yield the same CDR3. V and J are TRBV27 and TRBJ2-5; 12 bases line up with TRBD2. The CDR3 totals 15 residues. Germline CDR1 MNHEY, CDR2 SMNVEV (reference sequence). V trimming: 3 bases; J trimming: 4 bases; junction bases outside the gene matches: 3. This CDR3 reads CASSLLAGGLETQYF. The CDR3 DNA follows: TGTGCCAGCAGTTTGCTAGCGGGGGGGCTAGAGACCCAGTACTTC.

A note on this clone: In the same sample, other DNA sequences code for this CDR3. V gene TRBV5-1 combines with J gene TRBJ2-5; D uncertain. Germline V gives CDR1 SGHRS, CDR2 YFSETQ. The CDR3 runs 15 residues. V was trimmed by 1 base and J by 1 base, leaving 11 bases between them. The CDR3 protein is CASSLFLGPQETQYF. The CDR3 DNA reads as TGCGCCAGCAGCTTGTTCCTAGGCCCCCAAGAGACCCAGTACTTC.

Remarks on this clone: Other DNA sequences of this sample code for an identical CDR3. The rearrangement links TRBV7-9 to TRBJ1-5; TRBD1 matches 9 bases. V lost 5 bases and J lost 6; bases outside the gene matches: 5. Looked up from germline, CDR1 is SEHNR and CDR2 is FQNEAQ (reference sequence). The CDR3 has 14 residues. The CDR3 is CASSPGQGVQPQHF. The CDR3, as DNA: TGTGCCAGCAGCCCGGGACAGGGAGTTCAGCCCCAGCATTTT.

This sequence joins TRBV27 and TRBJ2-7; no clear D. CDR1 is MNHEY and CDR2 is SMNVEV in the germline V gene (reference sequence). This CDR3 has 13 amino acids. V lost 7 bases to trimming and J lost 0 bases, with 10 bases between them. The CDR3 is CASTSKSSYEQYF. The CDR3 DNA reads TGTGCCAGCACGTCGAAAAGCTCCTACGAGCAGTACTTC.

CDR3 sequence (DNA): TGTGCCAGCAGTGACAGGGTACACACCGGGGAGCTGTTTTTT. It encodes CASSDRVHTGELFF. This sequence joins TRBV2 and TRBJ2-2; a possible D gene is TRBD1 (5 bases). With 3 bases removed from V and 3 bases from J, the gap between germline ends came to 8 bases. Germline loops: CDR1 SNHLY, CDR2 FYNNEI. The CDR3 length is 14 residues.

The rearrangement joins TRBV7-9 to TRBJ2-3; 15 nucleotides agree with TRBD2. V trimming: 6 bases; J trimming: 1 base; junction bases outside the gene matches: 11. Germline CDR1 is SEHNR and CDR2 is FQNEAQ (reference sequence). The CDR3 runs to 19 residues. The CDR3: CASRDTGLAGGPGTDTQYF. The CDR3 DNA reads TGTGCCAGCAGGGATACCGGACTAGCGGGAGGGCCCGGCACAGATACGCAGTATTTT.

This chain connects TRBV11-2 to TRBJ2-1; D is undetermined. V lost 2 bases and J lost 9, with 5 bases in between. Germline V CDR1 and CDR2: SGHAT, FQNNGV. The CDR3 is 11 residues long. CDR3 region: CASSLSSEQFF. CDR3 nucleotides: TGTGCCAGCAGCTTATCCAGTGAGCAGTTCTTC.

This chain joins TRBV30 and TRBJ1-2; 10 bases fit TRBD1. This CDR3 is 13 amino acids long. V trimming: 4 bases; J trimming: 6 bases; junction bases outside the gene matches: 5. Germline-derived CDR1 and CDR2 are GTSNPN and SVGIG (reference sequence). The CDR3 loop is CAWIGTGVHGYTF. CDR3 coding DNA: TGTGCCTGGATCGGGACAGGGGTTCATGGCTACACCTTC.